This T cell receptor beta chain was documented in a study of identical twins. Findings and caveats of the study: The authors drew conclusions from cross-sectional statistical analysis rather than following the same donors. Twin pairs had excess sharing that was weaker in beta out-of-frame sequences. Alpha sequences out of frame and shared by twins had excess low generation probability.

A universal primer site was incorporated via template switching, and the cDNA contained unique molecular identifiers. A single record per CDR3 protein comes from TCRdb applying MiXCR to the 5' RACE reads. The table lists 450,000 or so distinct CDR3 sequences, around 14% of them singletons. The CDR3 extends over 12 amino acids. Germline V CDR1 and CDR2: SQVTM, ANQGSEA. V dropped 4 bases and J dropped 5 bases, with 11 bases sitting between them. This clonotype was seen ten or more times. The target antigen is unknown. These data were likewise used in another study, on yellow fever vaccine responses in identical twins.

Sequenced: CD4+ T cells sorted from blood. The TCR sequence derives from a woman aged 18-29 years in good health. This chain connects TRBV29-1 to TRBJ2-5, with D perhaps matching TRBD2 (6 bases). The CDR3 DNA reads TGCAGCGTTGCCGGGGGAGAGGAGACCCAGTACTTC. This translates into CSVAGGEETQYF.